The clone carrying this TCR beta chain was counted only a few times. Most PBMC samples had 480 ng input DNA in six replicates. The table came from immunoSEQ multiplex PCR; TCRdb's copy has only in-frame clones and leaves some out. The sample has approximately 13,000 clones; more than 60% are singletons. The CDR3 is 12 amino acids. Between the trimmed V and J ends, which lost 3 bases and 2 bases, there was a span of 4 bases. CDR1 and CDR2 (germline): WSHSY, SAAADI. The data were taken from a study of neoadjuvant anti-PD-1 for oral cavity cancer. This specimen consisted of PBMCs, obtained before nivolumab (anti-PD-1) treatment. The receptor's source is a person between 40 and 80 years old with oral cavity squamous cell carcinoma. The V and J genes are TRBV10-2 and TRBJ2-5; D not resolved. The CDR3 DNA reads as TGCGCCAGCAGTGATCCGCAAGAGACCCAGTACTTC. This sequence encodes CASSDPQETQYF.